These T cell receptor beta chains were read from a single sample in a study of blood T cell repertoires in COVID-19. The data were produced by immunoSEQ multiplex PCR, yet TCRdb's version contains in-frame clones alone and is incomplete. The profile covers approximately 440,000 clones, with 80% to 95% appearing a single time and about 0.6% taken by the ten largest. The sample taken for sequencing was PBMCs or T cells enriched from blood (not recorded which). These receptors originate from a man between 18 and 35 years old who had recovered from COVID-19. Both conserved end residues are part of each CDR3. A D gene is named only where the DNA matches it firmly. Only part of the rows carry a size: once, few, many, or a class if the clone is expanded.

CDR3 DNA	CDR3 protein	V gene	J gene	clone size	D gene
TGTGCCAGCAGCTTAACGGGTTCTGGAAACACCATATATTTT	CASSLTGSGNTIYF	TRBV5-5	TRBJ1-3	NA	NA
TGTGCCAGCAGTTCCCCCTGGAGCAAGTATAGAAAACTGTTTTTT	CASSSPWSKYRKLFF	TRBV28	TRBJ1-4	NA	NA
TGTGCCTGGAGTAACCGGGACTTGAGGGAGACCCAGTACTTC	CAWSNRDLRETQYF	TRBV30	TRBJ2-5	NA	NA
TGCAGCGTCGGCTCTACCGGGGTAGAAGGCTACACCTTC	CSVGSTGVEGYTF	TRBV29-1	TRBJ1-2	once	NA
TGTGCCAGCTCACCACTCTCAGGCTATGGCTACACCTTC	CASSPLSGYGYTF	TRBV18	TRBJ1-2	NA	NA
TGTGCCAGCAGCGTGGGGATATGGAGGACCTTC	CASSVGIWRTF	TRBV9	TRBJ1-2	NA	NA
TGTGCCTGGAACCGCCCGAAGCAGTCGGGTAATAATTCACCCCTCCACTTT	CAWNRPKQSGNNSPLHF	TRBV30	TRBJ1-6	NA	NA
TGTGCCAGCAGTCCGCGGACTAATGAGCAGTTCTTC	CASSPRTNEQFF	TRBV27	TRBJ2-1	NA	NA
TGTGCCAGCAGCTTTACGGGACAGGGCTATGGCTACACCTTC	CASSFTGQGYGYTF	TRBV5-8	TRBJ1-2	once	TRBD1
TGTGCCAGCAGTGATTACGTAGGAGAACAGCCCCAGCATTTT	CASSDYVGEQPQHF	TRBV2	TRBJ1-5	NA	NA
TGTGCCAGCAGCCCCAGCCGACACATCACACAGTACGAGCAGTACTTC	CASSPSRHITQYEQYF	TRBV7-2	TRBJ2-7	NA	NA
TGTGCCAGCAGCTTAGGGCCCAACAATGAGCAGTTCTTC	CASSLGPNNEQFF	TRBV7-3	TRBJ2-1	NA	NA
TGTGCCAGCAGTCCTTTAAGGGGCAAGCCCCAGCATTTT	CASSPLRGKPQHF	TRBV28	TRBJ1-5	NA	NA
TGTGCCAGCAGCTTAGGGACAGGGGCGAACTATGGCTACACCTTC	CASSLGTGANYGYTF	TRBV7-8	TRBJ1-2	NA	TRBD1
TGTGCCAGCAGACAGTCGACGGAACTTAATTCACCCCTCCACTTT	CASRQSTELNSPLHF	TRBV5-4	TRBJ1-6	NA	NA
TGTGCCAGCAGGAGACAGGGCCGGTCTCCCGGGGAGCTGTTTTTT	CASRRQGRSPGELFF	TRBV3-1/TRBV3-2	TRBJ2-2	NA	TRBD1
TGTGCCAGTAGTACGACATTCATGAACACTGAAGCTTTCTTT	CASSTTFMNTEAFF	TRBV19	TRBJ1-1	NA	NA
TGTGCCAGCAGTTACTCGTACACAATGAACACTGAAGCTTTCTTT	CASSYSYTMNTEAFF	TRBV6-2/TRBV6-3	TRBJ1-1	NA	NA
TGCGCCAGCAGCTTGGGACAGCCCACCTACGAGCAGTACTTC	CASSLGQPTYEQYF	TRBV5-1	TRBJ2-7	NA	NA
TGTGCCAGCATCCAAACCCCGGGTTTTGAAGCTTTCTTT	CASIQTPGFEAFF	TRBV2	TRBJ1-1	NA	NA
TGTGCCAGCACCACGACAGGGTCTGAAGCTTTCTTT	CASTTTGSEAFF	TRBV12-3/TRBV12-4	TRBJ1-1	NA	TRBD1
TGCAGCGTGGGACAGGGTTCCTATGGCTACACCTTC	CSVGQGSYGYTF	TRBV29-1	TRBJ1-2	NA	TRBD1
TGTGCCAGCAGCTTAGATGCCGGGACAGCTCATGGCTACACCTTC	CASSLDAGTAHGYTF	TRBV11-3	TRBJ1-2	NA	TRBD1
TGTGCCAGCAGCTTAGGAACAGGGCGGGTTGGTGAAAAACTGTTTTTT	CASSLGTGRVGEKLFF	TRBV7-8	TRBJ1-4	NA	NA
TGTGCCACCAGCAGAGATGGGGGGTCGAGCAATCAGCCCCAGCATTTT	CATSRDGGSSNQPQHF	TRBV15	TRBJ1-5	NA	NA
TGTGCCAGCAGCCAAACAAGTCAGCCCCAGCATTTT	CASSQTSQPQHF	TRBV12-3/TRBV12-4	TRBJ1-5	NA	NA
TGTGCCAGCAGCTACAGGGCCGCTAACTATGGCTACACCTTC	CASSYRAANYGYTF	TRBV5-4	TRBJ1-2	NA	NA
TGTGCCAGCAGCTTAGGGCCCACTCGTCCCCCATACTACAATGAGCAGTTCTTC	CASSLGPTRPPYYNEQFF	TRBV7-3	TRBJ2-1	NA	NA
TGTGCCAGCACCTTAAGAGGGGGGGACACTGAAGCTTTCTTT	CASTLRGGDTEAFF	TRBV5-4	TRBJ1-1	NA	NA
TGTGCCAGCGGGCCGACAGAGACTAATCAGCCCCAGCATTTT	CASGPTETNQPQHF	TRBV6-5	TRBJ1-5	NA	NA
TGTGCCAGCAGCATCGACAGGGCCGGGGAGCTGTTTTTT	CASSIDRAGELFF	TRBV16	TRBJ2-2	NA	TRBD1